A selection of T cell receptor beta chains follows, all from one sample in a study of blood T cell repertoires in COVID-19. Repertoires were generated with immunoSEQ multiplex PCR, while TCRdb's copy carries only in-frame clones and drops some. The sample holds approximately 290,000 clones; approximately 85% are singletons and the top ten take 3.5% to 4.5%. Sequencing was performed on PBMCs or T cells enriched from blood (not recorded which). Receptor source: a woman in her twenties or thirties who had recovered from COVID-19. Both conserved end residues are part of each CDR3. The D gene is left open where the match is weak. The size field is filled for only some rows; it gives once, few, many or a size class.

NA	TRBV6-5	NA	TRBJ1-2	15	TGTGCCAGCAGTCGACTCGTTGGGGGGGTGGTTGGCTACACCTTC	CASSRLVGGVVGYTF
once	TRBV27	TRBD1	TRBJ2-7	16	TGTGCCAGCAGTTTATTGACCGGGACAGGGCTATACGAGCAGTACTTC	CASSLLTGTGLYEQYF
NA	TRBV28	TRBD2	TRBJ2-7	17	TGTGCCAGCAGAGGACTAGCGGGTATTACCTCCGGCTACGAGCAGTACTTC	CASRGLAGITSGYEQYF
NA	TRBV5-6	NA	TRBJ1-5	15	TGTGCCAGCAGCTTACTCCGGGAGGCTTATCAGCCCCAGCATTTT	CASSLLREAYQPQHF
NA	TRBV5-1	TRBD2	TRBJ2-3	15	TGCGCCAGCAGCGAAGGACTAGCGGGAGTAGATACGCAGTATTTT	CASSEGLAGVDTQYF
NA	TRBV12-3/TRBV12-4	TRBD1	TRBJ1-2	13	TGTGCCAGCAGTTTCAGGGGGCAGGATGGCTACACCTTC	CASSFRGQDGYTF
NA	TRBV7-9	NA	TRBJ1-2	15	TGTGCCAGCAGCCAAGCGTTACAGGGTGGCTATGGCTACACCTTC	CASSQALQGGYGYTF
NA	TRBV30	TRBD2	TRBJ2-3	16	TGTGCCTGGAGTGGAGGGACTAGCGGGAGCACAGATACGCAGTATTTT	CAWSGGTSGSTDTQYF
NA	TRBV7-6	TRBD1	TRBJ2-5	16	TGTGCCAGCAGCTTAGGGGACAGGGCAGGCACAGAGACCCAGTACTTC	CASSLGDRAGTETQYF
NA	TRBV18	NA	TRBJ1-1	16	TGTGCCAGCTCACCACAGGCGGAGCCCTCTCAAGGTCAAGCTTTCTTT	CASSPQAEPSQGQAFF
NA	TRBV10-3	NA	TRBJ1-2	11	TGTGCCATCAGCAGATTCTATGGCTACACCTTC	CAISRFYGYTF
NA	TRBV11-2	TRBD1	TRBJ2-1	15	TGTGCCAGCAGCCCTCGGACAGGGGCCTCCAATGAGCAGTTCTTC	CASSPRTGASNEQFF
once	TRBV7-3	TRBD2	TRBJ2-7	12	TGTGCCAGCAGCCCGGGGGGAAAAGAGCGGTACTTC	CASSPGGKERYF
once	TRBV10-3	NA	TRBJ1-2	13	TGTGCCATCAGCGGGACAAACGCCTATGGCTACACCTTC	CAISGTNAYGYTF
NA	TRBV10-1	NA	TRBJ2-4	16	TGCGCCAGCAGTGAGTCGGGACTTCTAGCCAAAAACATTCAGTACTTC	CASSESGLLAKNIQYF
NA	TRBV28	NA	TRBJ2-7	11	TGTGCCAGCAGTCGGGGGAACGAGCAGTACTTC	CASSRGNEQYF
NA	TRBV5-5	TRBD1	TRBJ1-2	18	TGTGCCAGCAGCTTGGAGGGGACAGGGGTATCAAGAGGTTATGGCTACACCTTC	CASSLEGTGVSRGYGYTF
once	TRBV13	NA	TRBJ1-1	11	TGTGCCAGCAGCCCGGACCGGGGGGCTTTCTTT	CASSPDRGAFF
NA	TRBV19	NA	TRBJ2-2	15	TGTGCCAGTAGTATAACGGGGGCGAACACCGGGGAGCTGTTTTTT	CASSITGANTGELFF
NA	TRBV5-1	TRBD1	TRBJ1-2	18	TGCGCCAGCAGCCAGAAGAAGGGCCTGGACAGGGATTTTTATGGCTACACCTTC	CASSQKKGLDRDFYGYTF
NA	TRBV27	TRBD1	TRBJ1-6	15	TGTGCCAGCAGTTTTGCCGGGACAGACAATTCACCCCTCCACTTT	CASSFAGTDNSPLHF
NA	TRBV27	TRBD2	TRBJ2-1	15	TGTGCCAGCACTTTTAGGGGACTAGCTCGGGATGAGCAGTTCTTC	CASTFRGLARDEQFF
NA	TRBV11-3	NA	TRBJ2-3	14	TGTGCCAGCAGCTTAGGAATAGGGGGAGATACGCAGTATTTT	CASSLGIGGDTQYF
few	TRBV24-1	TRBD1	TRBJ1-4	16	TGTGCCACCAGTGATCCGAGTGTCGACAGGGGTGGAAAACTGTTTTTT	CATSDPSVDRGGKLFF
NA	TRBV9	TRBD2	TRBJ2-7	17	TGTGCCAGCAGCGTAGGCAGATCGGGACTAGCGGGAGACGAGCAGTACTTC	CASSVGRSGLAGDEQYF
NA	TRBV2	NA	TRBJ1-6	15	TGTGCCAGCAGGATTGGGGGGGTGGAAGATTCACCCCTCCACTTT	CASRIGGVEDSPLHF
once	TRBV28	NA	TRBJ2-7	15	TGTGCCAGCAGTACCCGACAGTTCTTCTCCTACGAGCAGTACTTC	CASSTRQFFSYEQYF
NA	TRBV19	NA	TRBJ1-3	16	TGTGCCAGTAGCCCCATCGACATCCTCTCTGGAAACACCATATATTTT	CASSPIDILSGNTIYF
NA	TRBV28	NA	TRBJ2-2	13	TGTGCCAGCAGTTTAGTCGGCACCGGGGAGCTGTTTTTT	CASSLVGTGELFF
NA	TRBV19	TRBD1	TRBJ1-1	13	TGTGCCAGTAGTATGGGCAGGGGGACTGAAGCTTTCTTT	CASSMGRGTEAFF
NA	TRBV9	NA	TRBJ2-7	14	TGTGCCAGCAGCGCCCCCCCGCCCAGGAACGAGCAGTACTTC	CASSAPPPRNEQYF
many	TRBV7-9	NA	TRBJ2-1	15	TGTGCCAGCAGCTGGGGACTCCGATCCTACAATGAGCAGTTCTTC	CASSWGLRSYNEQFF
NA	TRBV6-6	NA	TRBJ1-1	12	TGTGCCAGCAGTTACTTGGAGTCGGAAGCTTTCTTT	CASSYLESEAFF
NA	TRBV18	TRBD2	TRBJ2-2	15	TGTGCCAGCTCCCCGTTCGGGGCGGGGGAAAAGGAGCTGTTTTTT	CASSPFGAGEKELFF